The 4 T cell receptor beta chains reported below all come from one sample, sequenced in a study of tumor-infiltrating lymphocytes in primary liver carcinoma. TCR beta cDNA was made from 400 to 500 ng total RNA with a constant-region primer. Nested multiplex PCR, run for three rounds with slightly modified ARM-PCR, yielded TCR beta libraries. Researchers ran the first two PCR rounds for roughly 10 cycles each with TRBV1-TRBV30 forward primers and a C-beta reverse primer. Each CDR3 protein is one row after TCRdb ran MiXCR on the multiplex PCR reads. Of roughly 190,000 distinct CDR3 sequences in the sample, around four fifths are singletons; the top ten hold roughly 20%. From about 19-30 mg of unsorted bulk tissue, DNA and RNA were co-extracted together. The sequenced sample consisted of tumor tissue from primary liver carcinoma. The source is a man aged 35-49 years with primary liver carcinoma and hepatitis B virus infection.

With respect to this clonotype: Compared with germline, one end of the junction differs, possibly owing to a read error. This chain uses TRBV28 with TRBJ2-1, with D possibly matching TRBD2 (6 bases). Germline CDR1 MDHEN, CDR2 SYDVKM. This CDR3 is built from 15 residues. The CDR3 here is CACSLGSGIYNEQFF. The CDR3 nucleotides are TGTGCCTGCAGCCTCGGGAGCGGAATCTACAATGAGCAGTTCTTC.

A remark on this clonotype: Sequence at one end of the junction differs from germline and may be a read error. The rearrangement links TRBV6-2 or TRBV6-3 to TRBJ2-3, with a weak D call TRBD2 (5 bases). There are 14 residues in the CDR3. In germline, CDR1 is MNHEY, CDR2 SVGEGT. The CDR3 DNA follows: TGTGCCAGCAGTTACACCCCAGCTGGAGGCCCAGAGTATTTC. Its translation is CASSYTPAGGPEYF.

In the case of this clonotype: This could be a read error, since a much larger clone is one nucleotide away. The V and J genes are TRBV28 and TRBJ2-1; 12 nucleotides line up with TRBD2. CDR3 size: 14 residues. With 8 bases clipped from V and 8 bases from J, the junction kept 7 bases outside the gene matches. In germline, CDR1 is MDHEN, CDR2 SYDVKM. In DNA form, the CDR3 reads TGTGCCAGCGGGACTAGCGGGCCTAACGATGAGCAGTTCTTC. Translating gives CASGTSGPNDEQFF.

The chain links TRBV28 to TRBJ2-7; D gene uncertain. V lost 7 bases, J lost 5 bases, and 21 bases lay in between. This CDR3 is built from 15 residues. In germline, CDR1 is MDHEN, CDR2 SYDVKM. The CDR3 protein is CASTKGKGTVHEQYF. CDR3 in DNA: TGTGCCAGCACCAAAGGGAAGGGAACTGTACACGAGCAGTACTTC.